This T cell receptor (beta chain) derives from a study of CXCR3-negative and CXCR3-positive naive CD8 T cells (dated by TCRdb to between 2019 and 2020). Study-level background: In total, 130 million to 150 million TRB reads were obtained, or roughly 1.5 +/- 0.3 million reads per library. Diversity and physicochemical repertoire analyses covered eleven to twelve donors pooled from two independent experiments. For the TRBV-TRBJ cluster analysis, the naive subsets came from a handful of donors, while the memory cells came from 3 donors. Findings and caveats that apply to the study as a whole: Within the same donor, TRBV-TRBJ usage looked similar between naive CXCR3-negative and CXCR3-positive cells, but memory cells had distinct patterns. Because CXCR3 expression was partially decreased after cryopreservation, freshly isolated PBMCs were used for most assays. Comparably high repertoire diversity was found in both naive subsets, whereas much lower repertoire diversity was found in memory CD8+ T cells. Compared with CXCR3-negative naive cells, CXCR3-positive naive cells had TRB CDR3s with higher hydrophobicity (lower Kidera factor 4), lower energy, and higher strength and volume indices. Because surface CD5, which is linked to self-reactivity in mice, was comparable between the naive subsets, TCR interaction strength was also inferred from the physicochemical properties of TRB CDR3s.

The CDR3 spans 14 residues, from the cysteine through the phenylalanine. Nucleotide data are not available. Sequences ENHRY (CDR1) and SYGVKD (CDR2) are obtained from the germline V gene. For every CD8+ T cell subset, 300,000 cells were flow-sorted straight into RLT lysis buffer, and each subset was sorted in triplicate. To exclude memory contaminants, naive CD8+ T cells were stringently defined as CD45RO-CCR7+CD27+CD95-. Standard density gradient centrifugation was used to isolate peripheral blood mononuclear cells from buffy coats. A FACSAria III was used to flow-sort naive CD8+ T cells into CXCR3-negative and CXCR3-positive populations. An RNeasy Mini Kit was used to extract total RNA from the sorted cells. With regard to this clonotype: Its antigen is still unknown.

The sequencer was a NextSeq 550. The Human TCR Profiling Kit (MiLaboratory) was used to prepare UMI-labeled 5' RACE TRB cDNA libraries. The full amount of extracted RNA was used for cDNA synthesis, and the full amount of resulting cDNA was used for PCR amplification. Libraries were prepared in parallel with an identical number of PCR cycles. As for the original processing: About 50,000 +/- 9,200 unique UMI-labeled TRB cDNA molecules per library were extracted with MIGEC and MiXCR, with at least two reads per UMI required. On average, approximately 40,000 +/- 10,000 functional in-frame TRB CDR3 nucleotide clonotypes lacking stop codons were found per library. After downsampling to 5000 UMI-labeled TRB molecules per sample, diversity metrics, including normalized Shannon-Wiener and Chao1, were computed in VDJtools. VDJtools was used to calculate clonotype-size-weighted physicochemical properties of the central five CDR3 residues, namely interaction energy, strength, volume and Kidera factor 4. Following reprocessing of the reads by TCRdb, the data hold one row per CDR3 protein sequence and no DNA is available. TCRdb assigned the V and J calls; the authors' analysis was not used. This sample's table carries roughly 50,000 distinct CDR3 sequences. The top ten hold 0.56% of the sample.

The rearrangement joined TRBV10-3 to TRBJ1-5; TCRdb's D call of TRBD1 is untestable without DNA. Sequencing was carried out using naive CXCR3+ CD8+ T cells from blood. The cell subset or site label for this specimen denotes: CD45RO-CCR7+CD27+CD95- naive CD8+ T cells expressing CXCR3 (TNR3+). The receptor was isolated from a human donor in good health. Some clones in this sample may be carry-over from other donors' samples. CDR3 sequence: CAISDGTMAQPQHF.